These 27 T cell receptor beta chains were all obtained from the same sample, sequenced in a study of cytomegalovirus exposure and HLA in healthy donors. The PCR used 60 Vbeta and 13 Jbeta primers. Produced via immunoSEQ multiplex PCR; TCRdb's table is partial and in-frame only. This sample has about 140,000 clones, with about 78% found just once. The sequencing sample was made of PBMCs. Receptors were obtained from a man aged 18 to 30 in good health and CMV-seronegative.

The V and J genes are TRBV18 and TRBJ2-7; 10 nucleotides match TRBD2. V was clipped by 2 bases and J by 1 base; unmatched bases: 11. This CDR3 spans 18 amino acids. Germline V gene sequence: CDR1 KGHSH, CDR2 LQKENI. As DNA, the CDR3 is TGTGCCAGCTCACCAAGCAGGGCTAGCGGGAGAGAGTCCTACGAGCAGTACTTC. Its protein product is CASSPSRASGRESYEQYF.

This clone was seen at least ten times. The CDR3 region is CASSSGTGPYEQYF. The CDR3 DNA is TGTGCCAGCAGCTCCGGGACAGGGCCCTACGAGCAGTACTTC. The rearrangement uses TRBV7-3 and TRBJ2-7; 9 bases map to TRBD1. CDR3 size: 14 residues. Per the germline V gene, CDR1 is SGHTA and CDR2 is FQGTGA. With 4 bases clipped from V and 2 bases from J, the junction kept 3 bases outside the gene matches.

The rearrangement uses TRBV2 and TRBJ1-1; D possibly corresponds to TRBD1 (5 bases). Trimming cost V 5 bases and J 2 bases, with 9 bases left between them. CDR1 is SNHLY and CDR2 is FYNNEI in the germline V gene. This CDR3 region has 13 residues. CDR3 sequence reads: CASSTDSNTEAFF. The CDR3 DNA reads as TGTGCCAGCAGTACCGACAGTAACACTGAAGCTTTCTTT.

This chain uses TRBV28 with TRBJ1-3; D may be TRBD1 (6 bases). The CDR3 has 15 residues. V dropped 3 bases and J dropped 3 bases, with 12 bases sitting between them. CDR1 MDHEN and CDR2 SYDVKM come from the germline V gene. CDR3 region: CASSFDRTGGNTIYF. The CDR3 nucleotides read TGTGCCAGCAGTTTTGACAGGACTGGTGGAAACACCATATATTTT.

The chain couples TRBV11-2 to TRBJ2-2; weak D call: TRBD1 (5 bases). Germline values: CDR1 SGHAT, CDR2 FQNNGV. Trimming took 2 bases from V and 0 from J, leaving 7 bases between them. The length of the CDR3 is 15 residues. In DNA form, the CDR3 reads TGTGCCAGCAGCTTAACCAGGGCGAACACCGGGGAGCTGTTTTTT. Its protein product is CASSLTRANTGELFF.

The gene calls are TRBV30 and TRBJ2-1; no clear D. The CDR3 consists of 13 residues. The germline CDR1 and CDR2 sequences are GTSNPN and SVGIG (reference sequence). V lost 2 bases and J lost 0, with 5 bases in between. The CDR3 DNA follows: TGTGCCTGGAGTTACTTCTCCTACAATGAGCAGTTCTTC. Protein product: CAWSYFSYNEQFF.

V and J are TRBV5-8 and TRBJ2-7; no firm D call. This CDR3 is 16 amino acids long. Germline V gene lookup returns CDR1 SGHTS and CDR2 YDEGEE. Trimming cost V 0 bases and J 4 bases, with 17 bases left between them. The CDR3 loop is CASSLVGGPVFYEQYF. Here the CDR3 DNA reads TGTGCCAGCAGCTTGGTAGGTGGGCCCGTCTTTTACGAGCAGTACTTC. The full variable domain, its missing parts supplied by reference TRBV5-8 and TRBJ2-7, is EAGVTQSPTHLIKTRGQQATLRCSPISGHTSVYWYQQALGLGLQFLLWYDEGEERNRGNFPPRFSGRQFPNYSSELNVNALELEDSALYLCASSLVGGPVFYEQYFGPGTRLTVT.

In DNA, the CDR3 is TGTGCCTGGAGTGTAATCCACAGGGGTAACTATGGCTACACCTTC. The encoded protein is CAWSVIHRGNYGYTF. The chain is built from TRBV30 and TRBJ1-2, with 7 bases matching TRBD1. Trimming at V came to 0 bases and at J to 1 base, leaving 5 bases not matched to a gene. The CDR3 consists of 15 residues. The germline V gene encodes CDR1 GTSNPN and CDR2 SVGIG (reference sequence).

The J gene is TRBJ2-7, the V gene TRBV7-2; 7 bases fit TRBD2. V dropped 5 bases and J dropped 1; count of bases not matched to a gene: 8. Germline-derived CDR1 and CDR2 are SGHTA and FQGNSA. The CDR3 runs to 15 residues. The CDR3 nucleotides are TGTGCCAGCAGCGCCGGACTAGTGAGGTCCTACGAGCAGTACTTC. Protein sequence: CASSAGLVRSYEQYF.

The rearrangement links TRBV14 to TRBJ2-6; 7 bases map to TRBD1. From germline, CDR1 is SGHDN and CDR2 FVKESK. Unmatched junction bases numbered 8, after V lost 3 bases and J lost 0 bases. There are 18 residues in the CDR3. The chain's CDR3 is CASSQRGRGFSGANVLTF. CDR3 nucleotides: TGTGCCAGCAGCCAGCGAGGCAGGGGGTTCTCTGGGGCCAACGTCCTGACTTTC.

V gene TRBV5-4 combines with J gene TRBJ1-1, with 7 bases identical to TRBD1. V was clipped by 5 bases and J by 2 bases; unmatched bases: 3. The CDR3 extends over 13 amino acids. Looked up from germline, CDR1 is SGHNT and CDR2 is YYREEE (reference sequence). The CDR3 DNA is TGTGCCAGCAGGTCAGGGGGAAACACTGAAGCTTTCTTT. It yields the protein CASRSGGNTEAFF.

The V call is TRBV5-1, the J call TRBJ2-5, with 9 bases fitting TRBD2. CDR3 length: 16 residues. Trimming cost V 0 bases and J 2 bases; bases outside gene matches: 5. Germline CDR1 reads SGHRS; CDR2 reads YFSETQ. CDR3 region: CASSLGLAGYQETQYF. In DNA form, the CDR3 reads TGCGCCAGCAGCTTGGGGCTAGCGGGATATCAAGAGACCCAGTACTTC.

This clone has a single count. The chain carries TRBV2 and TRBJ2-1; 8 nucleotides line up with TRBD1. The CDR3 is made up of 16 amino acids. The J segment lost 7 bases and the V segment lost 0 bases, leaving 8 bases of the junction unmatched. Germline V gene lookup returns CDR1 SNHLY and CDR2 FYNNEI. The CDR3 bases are TGTGCCAGCAGTGAAGCGCCAGGGCAGGGGGCGAATGAGCAGTTCTTC. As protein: CASSEAPGQGANEQFF.

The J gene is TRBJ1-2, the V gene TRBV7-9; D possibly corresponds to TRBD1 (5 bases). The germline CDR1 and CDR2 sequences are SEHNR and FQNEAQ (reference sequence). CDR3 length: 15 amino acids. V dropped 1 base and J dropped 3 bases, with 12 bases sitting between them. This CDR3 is CASSLGGTGDYGYTF. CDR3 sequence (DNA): TGTGCCAGCAGCTTAGGAGGGACGGGAGACTATGGCTACACCTTC.

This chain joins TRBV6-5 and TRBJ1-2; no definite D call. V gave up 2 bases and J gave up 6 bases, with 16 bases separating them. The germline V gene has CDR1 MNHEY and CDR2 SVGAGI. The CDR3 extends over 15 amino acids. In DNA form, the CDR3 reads TGTGCCAGCAGTTACGCCCCGAACGGGTTGGATGGCTACACCTTC. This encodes CASSYAPNGLDGYTF.

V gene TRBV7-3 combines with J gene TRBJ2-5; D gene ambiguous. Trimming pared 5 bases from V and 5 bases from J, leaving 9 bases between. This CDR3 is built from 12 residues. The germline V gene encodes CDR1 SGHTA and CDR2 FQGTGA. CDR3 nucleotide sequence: TGTGCCAGCAGCCCCCCCGGGGAGACCCAGTACTTC. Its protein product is CASSPPGETQYF.

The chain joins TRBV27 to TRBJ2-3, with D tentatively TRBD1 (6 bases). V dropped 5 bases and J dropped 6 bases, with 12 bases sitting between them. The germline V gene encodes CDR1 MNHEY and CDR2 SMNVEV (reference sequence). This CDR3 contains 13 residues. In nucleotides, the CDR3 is TGTGCCAGCAGTCCGCGACAGGCTGATACGCAGTATTTT. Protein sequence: CASSPRQADTQYF.

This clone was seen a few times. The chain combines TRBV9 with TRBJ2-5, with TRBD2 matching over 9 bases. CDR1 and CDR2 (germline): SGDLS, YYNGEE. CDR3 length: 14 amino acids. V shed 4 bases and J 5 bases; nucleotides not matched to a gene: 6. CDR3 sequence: CASSPRTSVETQYF. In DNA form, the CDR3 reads TGTGCCAGCAGCCCTAGGACTAGCGTGGAGACCCAGTACTTC.

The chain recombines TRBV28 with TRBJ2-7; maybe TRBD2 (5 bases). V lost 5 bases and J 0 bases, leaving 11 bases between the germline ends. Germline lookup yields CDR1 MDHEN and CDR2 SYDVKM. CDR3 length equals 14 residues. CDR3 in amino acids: CASSPSRSSYEQYF. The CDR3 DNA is TGTGCCAGCAGTCCTAGCCGTAGCTCCTACGAGCAGTACTTC.

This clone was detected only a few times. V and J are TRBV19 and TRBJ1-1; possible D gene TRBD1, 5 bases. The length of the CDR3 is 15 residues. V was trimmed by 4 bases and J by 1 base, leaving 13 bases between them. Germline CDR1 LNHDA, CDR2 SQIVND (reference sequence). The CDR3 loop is CASSTAGLRNTEAFF. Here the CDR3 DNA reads TGTGCCAGTAGTACAGCGGGACTGAGGAACACTGAAGCTTTCTTT.

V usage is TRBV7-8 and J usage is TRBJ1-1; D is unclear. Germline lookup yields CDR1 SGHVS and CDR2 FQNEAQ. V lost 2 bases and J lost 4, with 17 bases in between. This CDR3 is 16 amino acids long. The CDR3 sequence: CASSLRRVRATTEAFF. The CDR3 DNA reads TGTGCCAGCAGCTTACGGAGGGTACGGGCGACCACTGAAGCTTTCTTT.

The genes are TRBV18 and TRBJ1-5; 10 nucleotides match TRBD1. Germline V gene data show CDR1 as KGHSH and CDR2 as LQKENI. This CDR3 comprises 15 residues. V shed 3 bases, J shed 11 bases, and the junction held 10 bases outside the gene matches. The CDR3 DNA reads TGTGCCAGCTCACCTGGACAGGGGGGAGAGGGGGCCCAGCATTTT. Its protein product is CASSPGQGGEGAQHF.

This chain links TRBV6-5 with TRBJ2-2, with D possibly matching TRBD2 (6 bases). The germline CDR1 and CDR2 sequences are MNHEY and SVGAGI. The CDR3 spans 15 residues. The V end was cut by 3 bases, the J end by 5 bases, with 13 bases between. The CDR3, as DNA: TGTGCCAGCAGTTATTCGGGAGTGGGGACCGGGGAGCTGTTTTTT. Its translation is CASSYSGVGTGELFF.

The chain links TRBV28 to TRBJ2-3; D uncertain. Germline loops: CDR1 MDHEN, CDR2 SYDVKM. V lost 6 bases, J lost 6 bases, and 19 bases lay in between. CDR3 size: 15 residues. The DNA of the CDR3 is TGTGCCAGCAGCCTCCGACCCCCGGAGAGGGATACGCAGTATTTT. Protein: CASSLRPPERDTQYF.

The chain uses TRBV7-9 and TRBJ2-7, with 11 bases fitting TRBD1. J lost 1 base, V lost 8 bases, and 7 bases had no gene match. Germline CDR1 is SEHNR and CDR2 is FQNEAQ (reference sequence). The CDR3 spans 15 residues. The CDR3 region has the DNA TGTGCCAGCGGGACAGGGGGTCTCGTATCCTACGAGCAGTACTTC. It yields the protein CASGTGGLVSYEQYF.

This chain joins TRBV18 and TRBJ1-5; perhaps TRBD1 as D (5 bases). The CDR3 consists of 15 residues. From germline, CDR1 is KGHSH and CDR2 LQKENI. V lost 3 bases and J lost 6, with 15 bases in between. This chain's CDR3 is CASSPSGGEGQPQHF. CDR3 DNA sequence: TGTGCCAGCTCACCGTCCGGGGGTGAGGGTCAGCCCCAGCATTTT.

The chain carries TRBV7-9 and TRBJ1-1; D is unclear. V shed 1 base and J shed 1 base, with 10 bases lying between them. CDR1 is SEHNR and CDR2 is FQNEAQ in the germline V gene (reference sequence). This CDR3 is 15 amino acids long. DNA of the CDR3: TGTGCCAGCAGCTTAGTTCCCGGGAAGAACACTGAAGCTTTCTTT. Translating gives CASSLVPGKNTEAFF. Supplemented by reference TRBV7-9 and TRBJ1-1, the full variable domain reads DTGVSQNPRHKITKRGQNVTFRCDPISEHNRLYWYRQTLGQGPEFLTYFQNEAQLEKSRLLSDRFSAERPKGSFSTLEIQRTEQGDSAMYLCASSLVPGKNTEAFFGQGTRLTVV.